Shown below are 2 T cell receptor beta chains from a single sample sequenced in a study of OX40 agonist ivuxolimab in advanced cancers. Here immunoSEQ multiplex PCR was the method, and the copy in TCRdb shows in-frame clones only, minus some. Of 35,000 to 45,000 clones in the sample, around four fifths were seen once. The sample was CD4+ or CD8+ T cells sorted from blood, taken in a trial of the OX40 agonist ivuxolimab. The receptor source for this set is an adult with an advanced solid tumor such as melanoma, head and neck, liver or kidney cancer.

The chain has TRBV27 and TRBJ2-7; D remains ambiguous. The CDR3 contains 12 residues. Germline V lookup: CDR1 MNHEY, CDR2 SMNVEV (reference sequence). V was cut by 2 bases and J by 5 bases, with 7 bases left in between. CDR3 nucleotide sequence: TGTGCCAGCAGTTTAATGGGTCACGAGCAGTACTTC. It translates to CASSLMGHEQYF.

This chain links TRBV6-5 with TRBJ2-7, with a weak D call TRBD1 (5 bases). Trimming cost V 4 bases and J 5 bases, with 18 bases left between them. The CDR3 has 15 amino acids. Germline V CDR1 and CDR2: MNHEY, SVGAGI. The CDR3: CASSLGAGSQNEQYF. CDR3 in DNA: TGTGCCAGCAGTTTAGGAGCAGGGTCTCAAAACGAGCAGTACTTC.